Below, one TCR beta chain is given with its context. Per the germline V gene, CDR1 is SQVTM and CDR2 is ANQGSEA. The CDR3 has 14 residues. V gave up 0 bases and J gave up 4 bases, with 12 bases separating them. Original processing methods: How many nucleated cells were present was estimated from reference gene primer amplification. Data came from immunoSEQ multiplex PCR; TCRdb stores just in-frame clones and leaves some out. V and J calls plus clone size are reproduced from that table; the DNA served to infer D and trimming. The sample has more than 250,000 clones; about nine tenths are singletons. The sample is drawn from a study of blood T cell repertoires in COVID-19. Overall study context: The United States, Italy and Spain supplied acute and convalescent COVID-19 samples. Sample material is recorded as cDNA or gDNA derived from T cells, B-cell-depleted T cells, or PBMCs.

The chain employs TRBV29-1 and TRBJ1-1; D remains unclear. The sequenced sample was peripheral blood. This sequence was found in a middle-aged man with active or convalescent COVID-19. This CDR3 reads CSVEDRGITTEAFF. As DNA, the CDR3 is TGCAGCGTTGAAGATCGGGGTATAACCACTGAAGCTTTCTTT.